Described below is a single T cell receptor (beta chain) sequence and its context. Antigen: not known. Amplification of TCR alpha and beta CDR3 regions from RNA used iRepertoire nested multiplex PCR. For one-step reverse transcription and amplification, about 90-400 ng of tissue mRNA or PBMC total RNA was used. MiXCR, run by TCRdb on the multiplex PCR reads, gives a single entry per CDR3 protein. The data show over 140,000 distinct CDR3 sequences, approximately 39% seen once. The record originates from a study of glioma-infiltrating T cells. Study-wide results and limits: CDR3 overlap between tissue and blood was very small. Gliomas, especially low-grade, showed above-expected tissue-blood divergence; non-neoplastic patients showed below.

The sequence was obtained from a human donor with low-grade glioma or glioblastoma, undergoing nonglioma brain surgery, or in good health (not recorded which). The sequenced sample was glioma tissue, nonneoplastic brain tissue, or PBMCs (not recorded which).

As DNA, the CDR3 is TGTGCCAGCAGTCTCAGGGGTAGCTCCTACAATGAGCAGTTCTTC. Residues: CASSLRGSSYNEQFF. V is TRBV27 and J is TRBJ2-1; tentative D call: TRBD1 (6 bases). The V gene's germline CDR1 is MNHEY and CDR2 SMNVEV (reference sequence). V was pared by 5 bases and J by 0 bases, with 11 bases between. This CDR3 region has 15 residues.